Presented here are 9 T cell receptor beta chains from one specimen sequenced in a study of blood T cell repertoires in COVID-19. Data came from immunoSEQ multiplex PCR; TCRdb stores just in-frame clones and leaves some out. The table lists approximately 84,000 clones, roughly nine tenths of them singletons. The material sequenced was peripheral blood. Source of these receptors: a human donor with active COVID-19. The donor label of this sample is uncertain.

The chain has TRBV19 and TRBJ2-1, with TRBD2 matching 9 bases. This CDR3 spans 16 amino acids. Germline CDR1 LNHDA, CDR2 SQIVND (reference sequence). Trimming cost V 3 bases and J 0 bases; bases outside gene matches: 3. The CDR3 region is CASSISGGPSYNEQFF. The DNA for the CDR3 is TGTGCCAGTAGTATTAGCGGGGGCCCCTCCTACAATGAGCAGTTCTTC.

This clone has a single count. This chain connects TRBV15 to TRBJ2-5; 14 bases map to TRBD2. This CDR3 is 16 amino acids long. Trimming took 5 bases from V and 5 from J; bases not matched to a gene: 7. Germline V CDR1 and CDR2: LNHNV, YYDKDF (reference sequence). CDR3 nucleotide sequence: TGTGCCACCAGCTCCCGACTAGCGGGGGGGCTTGAGACCCAGTACTTC. The encoded protein is CATSSRLAGGLETQYF.

J is TRBJ2-1 and V is TRBV5-1; a possible D gene is TRBD2 (5 bases). Germline lookup yields CDR1 SGHRS and CDR2 YFSETQ. The CDR3 length is 16 residues. V lost 0 bases and J lost 4, with 14 bases in between. CDR3 protein: CASSLVSSSTYNEQFF. The CDR3, as DNA: TGCGCCAGCAGCTTGGTATCTAGCTCGACGTACAATGAGCAGTTCTTC.

The chain is built from TRBV6-2 or TRBV6-3 and TRBJ2-1; D ambiguous. Trimming removed 2 bases at V and 3 bases at J, with 14 bases between. This CDR3 region has 16 residues. From germline, CDR1 is MNHEY and CDR2 SVGEGT. The CDR3 nucleotides are TGTGCCAGCAGTTACGCTATGACGACTGGCTACAATGAGCAGTTCTTC. Its translation is CASSYAMTTGYNEQFF.

The chain links TRBV6-1 to TRBJ1-5; D is perhaps TRBD1 (5 bases). Per the germline V gene, CDR1 is MNHNS and CDR2 is SASEGT. The CDR3 runs 15 residues. The V end was cut by 2 bases, the J end by 7 bases, with 15 bases between. CDR3: CASSEIDSSWQPQHF. The CDR3 DNA reads as TGTGCCAGCAGTGAAATCGACAGTAGTTGGCAGCCCCAGCATTTT.

V and J are TRBV5-4 and TRBJ1-1; perhaps TRBD1 as D (6 bases). CDR1 is SGHNT and CDR2 is YYREEE in the germline V gene (reference sequence). Trimming stripped 7 bases from V and 3 bases from J, with 22 bases between. This CDR3 region has 16 residues. The chain's CDR3 is CASGAGFQGLHTEAFF. DNA for the CDR3: TGTGCCAGCGGCGCAGGGTTTCAGGGGCTACACACTGAAGCTTTCTTT.

This rearrangement joins TRBV7-9 to TRBJ2-5, with D maybe TRBD1 (6 bases). The CDR3 totals 13 residues. V was pared by 5 bases and J by 0 bases, with 7 bases between. CDR1 SEHNR and CDR2 FQNEAQ come from the germline V gene (reference sequence). DNA of the CDR3: TGTGCCAGCAGCCGGGACAACCAAGAGACCCAGTACTTC. Translation: CASSRDNQETQYF.

The rearrangement links TRBV7-2 to TRBJ2-1, with 11 bases matching TRBD2. The CDR3 runs 16 residues. Germline CDR1 SGHTA, CDR2 FQGNSA. Unmatched junction bases numbered 7, after V lost 1 base and J lost 8 bases. CDR3 amino acids: CASSLVAGGPAHEQFF. The CDR3 DNA sequence: TGTGCCAGCAGCTTAGTAGCGGGGGGGCCGGCCCATGAGCAGTTCTTC.

A single count supports this clone. V and J are TRBV5-4 and TRBJ2-3; possibly TRBD2 for D (5 bases). The CDR3 is 15 residues long. Per the germline V gene, CDR1 is SGHNT and CDR2 is YYREEE (reference sequence). V lost 0 bases and J lost 3, with 11 bases in between. CDR3 sequence reads: CASSLELGGTDTQYF. The CDR3 nucleotides are TGTGCCAGCAGCTTGGAACTAGGAGGTACAGATACGCAGTATTTT. Combining the CDR3 with reference TRBV5-4 and TRBJ2-3 gives the whole variable domain ETGVTQSPTHLIKTRGQQVTLRCSSQSGHNTVSWYQQALGQGPQFIFQYYREEENGRGNFPPRFSGLQFPNYSSELNVNALELDDSALYLCASSLELGGTDTQYFGPGTRLTVL.